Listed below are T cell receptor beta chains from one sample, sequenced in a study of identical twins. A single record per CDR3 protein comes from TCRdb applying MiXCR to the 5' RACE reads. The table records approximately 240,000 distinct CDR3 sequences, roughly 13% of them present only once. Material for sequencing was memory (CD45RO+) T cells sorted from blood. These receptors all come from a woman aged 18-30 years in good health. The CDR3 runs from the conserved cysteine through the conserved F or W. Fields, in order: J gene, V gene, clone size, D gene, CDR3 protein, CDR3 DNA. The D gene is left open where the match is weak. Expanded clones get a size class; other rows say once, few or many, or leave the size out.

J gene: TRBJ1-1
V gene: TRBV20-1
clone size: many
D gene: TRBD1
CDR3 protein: CSAGRTGGNTEAFF
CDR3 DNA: TGCAGTGCTGGGCGGACAGGAGGGAATACTGAAGCTTTCTTT

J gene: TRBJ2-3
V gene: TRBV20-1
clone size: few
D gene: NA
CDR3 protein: CSARAGSTDTQYF
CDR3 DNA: TGCAGTGCTAGGGCAGGGAGCACAGATACGCAGTATTTT

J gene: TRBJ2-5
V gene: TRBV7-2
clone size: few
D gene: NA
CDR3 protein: CASSLGQRETQYF
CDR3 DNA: TGTGCCAGCAGCTTAGGTCAGAGGGAGACCCAGTACTTC

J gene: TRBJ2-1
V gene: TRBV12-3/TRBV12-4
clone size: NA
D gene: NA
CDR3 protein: CASGIAERGYNEQFF
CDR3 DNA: TGTGCCAGTGGGATAGCGGAGAGGGGGTACAATGAGCAGTTCTTC

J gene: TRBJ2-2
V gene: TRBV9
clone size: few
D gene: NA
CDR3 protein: CASSSGARGELFF
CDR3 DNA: TGTGCCAGCAGTTCCGGGGCCCGCGGGGAGCTGTTTTTT

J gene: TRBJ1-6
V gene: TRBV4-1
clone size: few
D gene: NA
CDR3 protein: CASSQAEDVYNSPLHF
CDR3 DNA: TGCGCCAGCAGCCAAGCAGAGGACGTTTATAATTCACCCCTCCACTTT

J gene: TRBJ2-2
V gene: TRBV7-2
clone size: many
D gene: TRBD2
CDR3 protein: CASRLSSGYAGELFF
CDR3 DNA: TGTGCCAGCAGACTATCTAGCGGCTACGCCGGGGAGCTGTTTTTT

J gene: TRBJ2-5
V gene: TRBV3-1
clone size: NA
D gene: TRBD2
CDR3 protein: CASSHLLAGGNNGKTQYF
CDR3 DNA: TGTGCCAGCAGCCACCTACTAGCGGGGGGTAATAATGGAAAGACCCAGTACTTC

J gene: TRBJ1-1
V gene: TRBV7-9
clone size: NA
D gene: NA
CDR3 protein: CASSFQGGDTEAFF
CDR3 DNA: TGTGCCAGCAGCTTTCAGGGAGGAGACACTGAAGCTTTCTTT

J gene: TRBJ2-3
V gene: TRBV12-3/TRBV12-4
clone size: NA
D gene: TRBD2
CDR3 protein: CASSIDSGGSTDTQYF
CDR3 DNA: TGTGCCAGCAGTATTGATAGCGGGGGGAGCACAGATACGCAGTATTTT

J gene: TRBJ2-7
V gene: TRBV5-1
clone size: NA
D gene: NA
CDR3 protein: CASSRGGGTSYYEQYF
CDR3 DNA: TGCGCCAGCAGCCGAGGTGGGGGGACAAGCTACTACGAGCAGTACTTC

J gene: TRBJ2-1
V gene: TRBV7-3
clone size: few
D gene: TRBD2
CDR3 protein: CASSPGGTANEQFF
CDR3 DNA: TGTGCCAGCAGCCCGGGGGGGACCGCTAATGAGCAGTTCTTC

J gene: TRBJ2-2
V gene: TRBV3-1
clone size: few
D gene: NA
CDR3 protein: CASSQDVDVSTGELFF
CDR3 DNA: TGTGCCAGCAGCCAAGATGTCGACGTCTCCACCGGGGAGCTGTTTTTT

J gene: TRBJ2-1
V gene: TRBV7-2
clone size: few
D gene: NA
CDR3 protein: CASRPGPKYRTYNEQFF
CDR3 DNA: TGTGCCAGCAGACCCGGACCCAAATATCGGACCTACAATGAGCAGTTCTTC

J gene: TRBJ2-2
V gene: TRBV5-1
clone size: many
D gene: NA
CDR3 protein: CASSSGPNTGELFF
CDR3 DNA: TGCGCCAGCAGCTCGGGTCCGAACACCGGGGAGCTGTTTTTT

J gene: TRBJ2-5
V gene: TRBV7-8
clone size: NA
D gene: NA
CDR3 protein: CASSLSRVAGHF
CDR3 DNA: TGTGCCAGCAGCTTAAGTAGGGTTGCTGGTCACTTC

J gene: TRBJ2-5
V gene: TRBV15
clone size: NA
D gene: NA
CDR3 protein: CATSRASSQGGETQYF
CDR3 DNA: TGTGCCACCAGCAGAGCGAGTTCCCAGGGGGGAGAGACCCAGTACTTC

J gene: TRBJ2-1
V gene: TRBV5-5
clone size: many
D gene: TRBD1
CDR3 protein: CASSLRQGISYNEQFF
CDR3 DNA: TGTGCCAGCAGCCTCAGACAGGGTATTTCCTACAATGAGCAGTTCTTC

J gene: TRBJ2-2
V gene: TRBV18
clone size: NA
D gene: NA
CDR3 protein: CASSSSDGELFF
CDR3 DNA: TGTGCCAGCTCGAGCTCCGACGGGGAGCTGTTTTTT

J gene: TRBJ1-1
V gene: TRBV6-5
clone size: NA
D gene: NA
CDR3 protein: CASSSPSESTEAFF
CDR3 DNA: TGTGCCAGCAGTTCCCCGTCGGAGTCCACTGAAGCTTTCTTT

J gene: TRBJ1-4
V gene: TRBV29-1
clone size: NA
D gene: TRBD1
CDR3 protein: CSVTTGPNEKLFF
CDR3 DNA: TGCAGCGTTACGACAGGGCCTAATGAAAAACTGTTTTTT

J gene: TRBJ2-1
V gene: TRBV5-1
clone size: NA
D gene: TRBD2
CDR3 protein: CASSLDMAVSGSRNEQFF
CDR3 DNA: TGCGCCAGCAGCTTGGATATGGCGGTTAGCGGGAGTAGGAATGAGCAGTTCTTC

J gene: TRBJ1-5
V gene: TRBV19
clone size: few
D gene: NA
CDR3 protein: CASTRQYNQPQHF
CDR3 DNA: TGTGCCAGTACCAGACAGTACAATCAGCCCCAGCATTTT

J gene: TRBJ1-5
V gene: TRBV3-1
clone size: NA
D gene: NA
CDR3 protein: CASSQDKGQPQHF
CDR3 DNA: TGTGCCAGCAGCCAAGATAAGGGTCAGCCCCAGCATTTT

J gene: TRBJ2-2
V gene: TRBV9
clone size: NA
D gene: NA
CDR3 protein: CASSVEGGPNTGELFF
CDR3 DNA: TGTGCCAGCAGCGTAGAGGGGGGCCCGAACACCGGGGAGCTGTTTTTT

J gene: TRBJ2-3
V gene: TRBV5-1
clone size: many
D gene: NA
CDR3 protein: CASSSGGTDTQYF
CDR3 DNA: TGTGCCAGCAGCTCCGGTGGGACAGATACGCAGTATTTT

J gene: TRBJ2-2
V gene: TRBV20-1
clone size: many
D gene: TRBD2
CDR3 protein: CSARVAGVNTGELFF
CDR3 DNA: TGCAGTGCTAGAGTAGCGGGAGTAAACACCGGGGAGCTGTTTTTT

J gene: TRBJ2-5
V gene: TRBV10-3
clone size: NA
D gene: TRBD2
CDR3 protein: CATGTSGQETQYF
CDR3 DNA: TGTGCCACCGGGACTAGCGGCCAAGAGACCCAGTACTTC

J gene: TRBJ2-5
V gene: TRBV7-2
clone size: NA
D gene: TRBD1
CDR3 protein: CASSLDRGRRETQYF
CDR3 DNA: TGTGCCAGCAGCTTGGACAGGGGGCGGAGGGAGACCCAGTACTTC

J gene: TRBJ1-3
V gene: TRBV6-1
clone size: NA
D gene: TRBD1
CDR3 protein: CASIATGTGNTIYF
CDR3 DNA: TGTGCCAGCATCGCGACAGGGACTGGAAACACCATATATTTT

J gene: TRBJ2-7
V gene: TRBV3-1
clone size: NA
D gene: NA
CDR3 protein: CASSQFISSYEQYF
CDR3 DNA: TGTGCCAGCAGCCAGTTCATTAGCTCCTACGAGCAGTACTTC

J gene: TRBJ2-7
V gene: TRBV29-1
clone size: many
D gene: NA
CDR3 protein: CSVEIQVTYEQYF
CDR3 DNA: TGCAGCGTTGAAATACAGGTAACCTACGAGCAGTACTTC

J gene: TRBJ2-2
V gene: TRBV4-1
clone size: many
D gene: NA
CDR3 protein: CASSQAGSTGELFF
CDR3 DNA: TGCGCCAGCAGCCAAGCCGGGAGTACCGGGGAGCTGTTTTTT

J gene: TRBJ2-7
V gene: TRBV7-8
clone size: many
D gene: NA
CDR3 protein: CASSLSQGPSYEQYF
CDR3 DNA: TGTGCCAGCAGCTTATCCCAGGGCCCATCCTACGAGCAGTACTTC

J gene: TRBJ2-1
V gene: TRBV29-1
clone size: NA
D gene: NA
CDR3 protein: CSVGSSSYNEQFF
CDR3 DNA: TGCAGCGTTGGGTCGAGCTCCTACAATGAGCAGTTCTTC

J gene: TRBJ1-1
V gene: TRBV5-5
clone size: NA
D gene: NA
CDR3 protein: CASSRGGLTTEAFF
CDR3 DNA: TGTGCCAGCTCCCGAGGCGGTTTGACCACTGAAGCTTTCTTT

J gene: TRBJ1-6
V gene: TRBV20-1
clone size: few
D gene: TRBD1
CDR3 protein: CSARDRGTGANSPLHF
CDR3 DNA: TGCAGTGCTAGAGATAGGGGGACAGGGGCTAATTCACCCCTCCACTTT

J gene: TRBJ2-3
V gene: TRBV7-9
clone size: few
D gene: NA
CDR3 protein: CASSFGGTDTQYF
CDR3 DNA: TGTGCCAGCAGCTTCGGGGGCACAGATACGCAGTATTTT

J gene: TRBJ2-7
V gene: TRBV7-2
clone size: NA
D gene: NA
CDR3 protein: CASSLGATGVPYEQYF
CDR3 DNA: TGTGCCAGCAGCTTAGGGGCAACGGGGGTCCCCTACGAGCAGTACTTC

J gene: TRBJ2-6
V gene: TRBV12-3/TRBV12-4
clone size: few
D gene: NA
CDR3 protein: CASTLTSGANVLTF
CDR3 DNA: TGTGCCAGCACCCTGACCTCTGGGGCCAACGTCCTGACTTTC

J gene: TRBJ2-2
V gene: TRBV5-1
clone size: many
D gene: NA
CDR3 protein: CASRLGGGSTGELFF
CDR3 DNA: TGCGCCAGCCGACTGGGAGGGGGTAGCACCGGGGAGCTGTTTTTT

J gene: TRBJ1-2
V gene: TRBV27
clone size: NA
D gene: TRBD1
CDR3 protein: CASSQGVLNYGYTF
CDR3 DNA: TGTGCCAGCAGTCAGGGGGTTCTCAACTATGGCTACACCTTC

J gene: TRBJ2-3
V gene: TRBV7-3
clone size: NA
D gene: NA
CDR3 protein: CASSLGFSDTQYF
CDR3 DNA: TGTGCCAGCAGCTTGGGCTTTTCTGATACGCAGTATTTT